This section outlines one T cell receptor beta chain sequence together with its context. This sample was taken from a study of blood T cell repertoires in COVID-19. Clones were sequenced by immunoSEQ multiplex PCR, and TCRdb holds only the in-frame ones, with some missing. The sample holds just over 90,000 clones, approximately 86% seen once. CDR1 SGHAT and CDR2 FQNNGV come from the germline V gene. CDR3 length: 15 amino acids. Trimming left V 2 bases short and J 0 bases short, with 7 bases between. Source material: peripheral blood. The source is an elderly woman with acute or convalescent COVID-19. This chain connects TRBV11-2 to TRBJ1-4; the D is unclear. CDR3 sequence: CASSLRVSTNEKLFF. CDR3 coding DNA: TGTGCCAGCAGCTTACGGGTATCAACTAATGAAAAACTGTTTTTT.